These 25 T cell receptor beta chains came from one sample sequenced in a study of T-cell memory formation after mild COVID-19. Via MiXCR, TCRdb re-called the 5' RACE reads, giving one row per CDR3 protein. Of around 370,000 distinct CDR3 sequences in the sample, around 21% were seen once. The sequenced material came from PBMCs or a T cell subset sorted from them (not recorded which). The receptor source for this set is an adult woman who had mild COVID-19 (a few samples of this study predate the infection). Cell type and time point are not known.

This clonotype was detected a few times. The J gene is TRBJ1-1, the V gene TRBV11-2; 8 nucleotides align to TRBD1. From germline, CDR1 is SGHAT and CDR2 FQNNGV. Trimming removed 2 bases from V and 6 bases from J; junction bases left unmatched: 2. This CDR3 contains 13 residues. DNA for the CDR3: TGTGCCAGCAGCTTATCCAGGGGGCCTGAAGCTTTCTTT. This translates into CASSLSRGPEAFF.

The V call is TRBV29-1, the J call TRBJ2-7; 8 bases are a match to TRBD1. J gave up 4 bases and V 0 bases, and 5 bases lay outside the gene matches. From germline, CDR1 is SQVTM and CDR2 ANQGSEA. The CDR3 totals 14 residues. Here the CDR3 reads CSVEDGGQVYEQYF. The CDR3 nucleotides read TGCAGCGTTGAAGATGGGGGACAGGTTTACGAGCAGTACTTC.

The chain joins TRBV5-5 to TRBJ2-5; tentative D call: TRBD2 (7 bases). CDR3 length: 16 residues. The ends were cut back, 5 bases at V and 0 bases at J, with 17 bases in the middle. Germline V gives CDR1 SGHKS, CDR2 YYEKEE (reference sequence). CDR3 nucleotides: TGTGCCAGCAGTATAGGGGGGGTGTTTTACCAAGAGACCCAGTACTTC. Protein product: CASSIGGVFYQETQYF.

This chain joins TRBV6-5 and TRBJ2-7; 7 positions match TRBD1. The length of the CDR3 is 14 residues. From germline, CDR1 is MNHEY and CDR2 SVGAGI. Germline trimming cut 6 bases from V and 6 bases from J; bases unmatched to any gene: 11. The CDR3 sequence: CASSPGTDLSEQYF. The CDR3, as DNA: TGTGCCAGCAGCCCCGGGACAGATCTATCCGAGCAGTACTTC.

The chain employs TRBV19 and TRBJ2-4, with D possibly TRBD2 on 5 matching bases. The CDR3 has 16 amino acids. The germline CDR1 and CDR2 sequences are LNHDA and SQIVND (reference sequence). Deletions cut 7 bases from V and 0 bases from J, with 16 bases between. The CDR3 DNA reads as TGTGCCAGTAAGGGTCCTGGCGGAGGAGCCAAAAACATTCAGTACTTC. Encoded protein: CASKGPGGGAKNIQYF.

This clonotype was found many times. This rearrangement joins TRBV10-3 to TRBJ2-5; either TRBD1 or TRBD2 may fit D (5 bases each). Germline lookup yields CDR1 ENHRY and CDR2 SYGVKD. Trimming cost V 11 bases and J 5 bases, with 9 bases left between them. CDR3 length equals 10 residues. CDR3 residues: CAVGEETQYF. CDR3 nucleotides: TGTGCCGTGGGGGAGGAGACCCAGTACTTC.

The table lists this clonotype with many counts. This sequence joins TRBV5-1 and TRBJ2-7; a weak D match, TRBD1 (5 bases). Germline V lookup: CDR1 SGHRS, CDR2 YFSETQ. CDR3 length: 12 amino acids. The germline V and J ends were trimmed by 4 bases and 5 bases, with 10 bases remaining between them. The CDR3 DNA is TGCGCCAGCAGCCCGGACATCCACGAGCAGTACTTC. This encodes CASSPDIHEQYF.

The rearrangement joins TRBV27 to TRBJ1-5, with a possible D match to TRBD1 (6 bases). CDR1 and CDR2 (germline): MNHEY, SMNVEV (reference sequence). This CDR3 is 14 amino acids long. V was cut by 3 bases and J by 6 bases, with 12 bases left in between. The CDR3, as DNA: TGTGCCAGCAGTTTCGCAGGGGCCAGTCAGCCCCAGCATTTT. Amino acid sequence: CASSFAGASQPQHF.

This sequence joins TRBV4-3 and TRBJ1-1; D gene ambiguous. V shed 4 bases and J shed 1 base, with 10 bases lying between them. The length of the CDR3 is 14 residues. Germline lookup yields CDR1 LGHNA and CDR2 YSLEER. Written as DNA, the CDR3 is TGCGCCAGCAGCCTAAAAGCACAGAACACTGAAGCTTTCTTT. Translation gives CASSLKAQNTEAFF.

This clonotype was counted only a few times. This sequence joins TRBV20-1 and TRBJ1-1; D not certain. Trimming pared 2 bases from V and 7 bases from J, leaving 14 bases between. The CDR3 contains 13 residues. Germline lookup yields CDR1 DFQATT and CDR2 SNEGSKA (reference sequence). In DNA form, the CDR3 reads TGCAGTGCTAGAATCCCCCTGCGGGGTGAAGCTTTCTTT. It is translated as CSARIPLRGEAFF.

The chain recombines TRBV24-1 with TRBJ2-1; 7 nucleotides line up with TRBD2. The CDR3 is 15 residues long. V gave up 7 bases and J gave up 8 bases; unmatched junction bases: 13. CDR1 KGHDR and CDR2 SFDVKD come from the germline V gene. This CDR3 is CATRGGLGRKDEQFF. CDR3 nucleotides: TGTGCCACCAGGGGTGGTCTCGGGAGGAAGGATGAGCAGTTCTTC.

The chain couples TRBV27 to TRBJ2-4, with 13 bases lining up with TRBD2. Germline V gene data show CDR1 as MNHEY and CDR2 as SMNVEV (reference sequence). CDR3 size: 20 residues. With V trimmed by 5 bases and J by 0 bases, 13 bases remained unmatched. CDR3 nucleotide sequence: TGTGCCAGCAGTACCGGAACTAGCGGGAGGGGTTCTAAAGCCAAAAACATTCAGTACTTC. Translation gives CASSTGTSGRGSKAKNIQYF.

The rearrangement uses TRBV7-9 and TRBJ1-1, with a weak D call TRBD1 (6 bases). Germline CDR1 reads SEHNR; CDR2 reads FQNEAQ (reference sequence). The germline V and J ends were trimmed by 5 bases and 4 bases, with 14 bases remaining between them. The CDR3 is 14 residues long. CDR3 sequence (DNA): TGTGCCAGCAGCCCTAGGGTACAGGGCACTGAAGCTTTCTTT. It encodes CASSPRVQGTEAFF.

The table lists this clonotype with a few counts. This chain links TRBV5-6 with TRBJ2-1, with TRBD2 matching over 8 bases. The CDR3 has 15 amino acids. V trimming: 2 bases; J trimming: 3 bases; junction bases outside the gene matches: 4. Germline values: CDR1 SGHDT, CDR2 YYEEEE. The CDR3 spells CASSLAGEGYNEQFF. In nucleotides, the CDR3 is TGTGCCAGCAGCTTAGCGGGAGAGGGCTACAATGAGCAGTTCTTC.

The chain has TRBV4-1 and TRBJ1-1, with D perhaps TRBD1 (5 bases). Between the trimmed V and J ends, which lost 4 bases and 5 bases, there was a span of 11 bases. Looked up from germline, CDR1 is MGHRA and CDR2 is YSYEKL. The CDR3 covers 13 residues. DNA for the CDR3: TGCGCCAGCAGCCGAGAGGGACGGACTGAAGCTTTCTTT. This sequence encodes CASSREGRTEAFF.

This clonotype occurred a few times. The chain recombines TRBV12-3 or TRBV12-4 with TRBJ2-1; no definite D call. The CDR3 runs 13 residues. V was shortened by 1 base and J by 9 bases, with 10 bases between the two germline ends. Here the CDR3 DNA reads TGTGCCAGCAGTTTAGAGGTGTATATTGAGCAGTTCTTC. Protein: CASSLEVYIEQFF.

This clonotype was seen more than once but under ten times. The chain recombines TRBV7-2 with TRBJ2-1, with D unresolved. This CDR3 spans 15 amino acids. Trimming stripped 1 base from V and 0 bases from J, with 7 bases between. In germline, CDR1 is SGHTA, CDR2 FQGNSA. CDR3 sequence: CASSLEVSSYNEQFF. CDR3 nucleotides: TGTGCCAGCAGCTTAGAGGTAAGCTCCTACAATGAGCAGTTCTTC.

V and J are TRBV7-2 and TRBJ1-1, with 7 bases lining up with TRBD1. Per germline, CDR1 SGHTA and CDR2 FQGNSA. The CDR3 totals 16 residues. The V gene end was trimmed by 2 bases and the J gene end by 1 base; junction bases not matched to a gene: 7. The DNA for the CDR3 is TGTGCCAGCAGCTTATTTACAGGGGCAACGAACACTGAAGCTTTCTTT. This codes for CASSLFTGATNTEAFF.

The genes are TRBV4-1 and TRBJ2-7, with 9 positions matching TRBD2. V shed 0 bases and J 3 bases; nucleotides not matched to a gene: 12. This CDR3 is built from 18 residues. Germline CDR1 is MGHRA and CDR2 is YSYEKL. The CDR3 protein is CASSQDSSGLALDYEQYF. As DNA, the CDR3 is TGCGCCAGCAGCCAAGATTCGTCGGGACTAGCTTTGGACTACGAGCAGTACTTC.

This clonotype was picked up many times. CDR3 protein: CASTGPGEQYF. The DNA of the CDR3 is TGTGCCAGCACCGGTCCGGGCGAGCAGTACTTC. The rearrangement links TRBV27 to TRBJ2-7; D remains ambiguous. Trimming removed 7 bases from V and 6 bases from J, with 10 bases in between. CDR3 length equals 11 residues. CDR1 MNHEY and CDR2 SMNVEV come from the germline V gene (reference sequence).

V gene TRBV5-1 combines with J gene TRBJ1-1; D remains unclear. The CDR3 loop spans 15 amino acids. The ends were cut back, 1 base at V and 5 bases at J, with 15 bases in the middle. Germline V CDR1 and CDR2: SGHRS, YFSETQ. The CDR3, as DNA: TGCGCCAGCAGCTTGTTAGCGGTCGGGGAAACTGAAGCTTTCTTT. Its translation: CASSLLAVGETEAFF.

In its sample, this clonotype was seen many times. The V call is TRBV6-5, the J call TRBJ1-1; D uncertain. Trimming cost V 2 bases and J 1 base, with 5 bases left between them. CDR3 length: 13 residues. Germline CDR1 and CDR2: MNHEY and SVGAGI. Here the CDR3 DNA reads TGTGCCAGCAGTTACGGTAGGAACACTGAAGCTTTCTTT. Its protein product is CASSYGRNTEAFF.

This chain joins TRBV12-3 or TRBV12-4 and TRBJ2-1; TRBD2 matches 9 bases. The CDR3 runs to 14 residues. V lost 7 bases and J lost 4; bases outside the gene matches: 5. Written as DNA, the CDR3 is TGTGCCAGCACTCCGGGACTAGCATACAATGAGCAGTTCTTC. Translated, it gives CASTPGLAYNEQFF.

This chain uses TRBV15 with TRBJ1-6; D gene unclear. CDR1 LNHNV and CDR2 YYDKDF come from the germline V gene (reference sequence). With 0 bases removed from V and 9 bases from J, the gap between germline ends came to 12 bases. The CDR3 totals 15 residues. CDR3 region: CATSRDSRNGSPLHF. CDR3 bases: TGTGCCACCAGCAGAGATAGCAGAAACGGTTCACCCCTCCACTTT.

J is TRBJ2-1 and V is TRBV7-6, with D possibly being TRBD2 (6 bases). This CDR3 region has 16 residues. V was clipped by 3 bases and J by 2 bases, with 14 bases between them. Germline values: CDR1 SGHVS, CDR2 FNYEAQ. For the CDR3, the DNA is TGTGCCAGCAGCTTGACCGGGGTAGCGGCCTACAATGAGCAGTTCTTC. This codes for CASSLTGVAAYNEQFF.